One T cell receptor (beta chain) is described in this entry. This clone was counted a single time. Its antigen remains undetermined. No clone much larger than this one lies a single base away; base qualities are absent. For TCRbeta CDR3 sequencing, genomic DNA was extracted from sorted cells using the QIAGEN DNeasy Blood and Tissue Kit. Through immunoSEQ, high-throughput TCRbeta CDR3 sequencing was done commercially, including PCR amplification with internal controls and bias correction. For the original study's pipeline: Unique productive TCRbeta sequences were defined by CDR3 nucleotide sequence when primers matched and otherwise by CDR3 amino acid sequence together with Vbeta and Jbeta genes. Sorting error was corrected by removing sequences shared between sorted populations at a frequency ratio of 2:1 or less, and the remaining shared sequences were assigned to the higher population. A sequence counted as donor-reactive if, in CFSE-low cells, the sequence had a frequency of at least 0.01% and was expanded at least 5-fold compared with unstimulated cells. Jensen-Shannon divergence, calculated on the top 100 TCRbeta sequences ranked by frequency, was used to quantify repertoire divergence. For samples with multiple sequencing runs, sorting error was corrected in each run separately before the runs were combined. Imported from immuneACCESS, the table was reduced by TCRdb to in-frame sequences with V and J called. These copies leave out some clones; in studies compared against another copy, an unresolved V gene accounts for under half, and the cause of the remainder is not known. V and J calls and clone size are copied from that table; D and trimming were computed from the DNA. The sample table contains more than 70,000 clones; only one count was recorded for roughly nine tenths of them. The ten largest clones capture 1.6% of the sample.

The data are from a study of Tregs in tolerant kidney transplant recipients (dated by TCRdb to the late 2010s). Context from the whole study: Before combined kidney and bone marrow transplantation, this study identified donor-specific regulatory T cells using TCRbeta sequencing and then followed those same cells after transplant.

The paper as a whole reports these results and caveats: Donor-specific Treg expansion exceeded global Treg expansion in tolerant patients, suggesting antigen-driven rather than nonspecific expansion. Although technical replication error seemed to be minimal, the question of biological reproducibility was not addressed directly. The study was limited by small patient numbers, and the findings need validation in larger populations and under other immunosuppression protocols. For some patients the PCR primers changed over time, which made it impossible to compare the samples from those patients at the nucleotide level. Expanding Tregs with activated donor B cells appeared to identify the most biologically relevant and donor-specific TCRbeta repertoire.

Deletion took 4 bases off V and 7 bases off J, with a span of 18 bases between the germline ends. Reading from cysteine to phenylalanine, the CDR3 counts 15 amino acids. CDR3 DNA only is kept here, 45 bases in frame from base 1. Taken from the germline V gene, the CDR1 and CDR2 loops are SGHDT and YYEEEE. The transplants used related donors along with nonmyeloablative bone marrow transplantation, and in the human trials mixed chimerism was transient. Unstimulated Tregs (CD4+CD25+CD127-), CD4+ non-Tregs (CD4+CD25-), CD4 and CD8 cells were FACS-sorted from thawed PBMCs. The patients were a few recipients of combined kidney and bone marrow transplants from the ITN036ST trial, and samples were available only for these trial subjects. Healthy control blood was separated into PBMCs by Ficoll density gradient and cryopreserved, and patient PBMCs were collected both before and after transplant.

The chain is encoded by TRBV5-6 joined to TRBJ2-1; TRBD2 might be the D gene, on 6 matching bases. The source material was CD4+ T cells from blood (PBMCs), sampled 24 months after the transplant. The TCR sequence derives from a human patient who received a combined kidney and bone marrow transplant. After a transplant, the graft donor may have provided part of the T cells. The CDR3 protein is CASSRGAVEGNEQFF. At the DNA level, the sequence is TGTGCCAGCAGCCGCGGGGCGGTAGAAGGGAATGAGCAGTTCTTC.